This paragraph covers one T cell receptor (beta chain) sequence. The specificity of this receptor is unknown. No much larger clonotype is one base removed from it; base qualities were not supplied. The CDR3 starts with the cysteine, ends with the phenylalanine, and has 16 residues. The CDR3 DNA has 48 bases and is translated from base 1. V trim: 4 bases; J trim: 2 bases; unmatched bases: 7. CDR1 and CDR2, looked up from the germline V gene (reference sequence), are MNHEY and SMNVEV. The data are from a study of T cell repertoires in cytomegalovirus infection (dated by TCRdb to between 2017 and 2020). Turning to the overall study: Donor HLA type was relevant to the analysis, as public TCR beta signatures indicated carriage of CMV infection together with the matching HLA type. The study at large found these results: In both this cohort and an independent cohort of approximately 350 donors, the cumulative frequency of public TCR beta family members distinguished carriers of CMV infection plus the relevant HLA type. The ex vivo response was dominated by HLA-C-restricted CMV-specific TCR beta clonotypes, which also provided the single most frequent clonotype in two of eight donors.

The sequencer listed for this sample is Illumina HiSeq 1500. TCRdb passed the public sequencing reads through fastp at Q25 and MiXCR, retaining productive beta sequences. Duplicate CDR3 protein sequences are folded into a single record with the most common DNA and genes. The sample data list nearly 550,000 distinct CDR3 sequences, and approximately 15% of these were observed just once. More than 20% of the sample belongs to the ten largest clones. The V gene is TRBV27 and the J gene is TRBJ1-3, with 8 junctional bases fitting TRBD1. This TCR was sampled from a human donor in good health (CMV status not recorded). Some clones in this sample may be carry-over from other donors' samples. The sequenced material came from CD8+ T cells from PBMCs. This receptor has the CDR3 CASSSTQGVAGNTIYF. At the DNA level, the sequence is TGTGCCAGCAGTTCCACACAGGGGGTAGCTGGAAACACCATATATTTT.